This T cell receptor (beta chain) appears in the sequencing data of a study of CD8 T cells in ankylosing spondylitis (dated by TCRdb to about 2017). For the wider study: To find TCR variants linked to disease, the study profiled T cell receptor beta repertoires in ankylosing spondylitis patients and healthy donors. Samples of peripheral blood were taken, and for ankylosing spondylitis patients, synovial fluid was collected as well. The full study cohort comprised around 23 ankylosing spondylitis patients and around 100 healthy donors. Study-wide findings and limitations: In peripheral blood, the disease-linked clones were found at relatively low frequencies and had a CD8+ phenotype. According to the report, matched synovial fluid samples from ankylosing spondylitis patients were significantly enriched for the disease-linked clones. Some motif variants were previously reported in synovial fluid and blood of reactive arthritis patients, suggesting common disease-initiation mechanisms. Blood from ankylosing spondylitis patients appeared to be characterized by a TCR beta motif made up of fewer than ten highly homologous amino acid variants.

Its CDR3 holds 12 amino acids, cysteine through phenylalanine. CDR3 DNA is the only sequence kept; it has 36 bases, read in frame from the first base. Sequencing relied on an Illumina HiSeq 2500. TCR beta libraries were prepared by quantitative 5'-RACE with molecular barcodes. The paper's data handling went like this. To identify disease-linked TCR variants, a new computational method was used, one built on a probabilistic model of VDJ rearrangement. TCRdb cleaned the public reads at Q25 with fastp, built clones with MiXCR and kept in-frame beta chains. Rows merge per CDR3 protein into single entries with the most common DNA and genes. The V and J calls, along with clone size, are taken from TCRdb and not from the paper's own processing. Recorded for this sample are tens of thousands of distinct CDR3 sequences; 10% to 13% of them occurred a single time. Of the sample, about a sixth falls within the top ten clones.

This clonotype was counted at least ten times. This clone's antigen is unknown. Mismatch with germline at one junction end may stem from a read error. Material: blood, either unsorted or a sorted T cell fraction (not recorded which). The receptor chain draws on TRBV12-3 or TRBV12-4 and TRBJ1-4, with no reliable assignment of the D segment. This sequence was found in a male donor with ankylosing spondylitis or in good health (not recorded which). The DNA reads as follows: TGTGCCAGCAGTTTATCCCCTGAAAAGCTGTTTTTT. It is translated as CASSLSPEKLFF.